The 8 T cell receptor beta chains below were found in one sample sequenced in a study of blood T cell repertoires in COVID-19. Measured with immunoSEQ multiplex PCR; TCRdb has only the in-frame clones, and not every one. This repertoire shows around 70,000 clones, 75% found once; its top ten account for about 21%. The material sequenced was peripheral blood. These receptors all come from a man in his 70s with acute or convalescent COVID-19.

The V gene is TRBV28, the J gene TRBJ1-1; 7 bases line up with TRBD1. V trimming: 5 bases; J trimming: 3 bases; junction bases outside the gene matches: 6. CDR1 and CDR2 (germline): MDHEN, SYDVKM. CDR3 length: 14 amino acids. The CDR3, as DNA: TGTGCCAGCAGTCTCAGACAGGGCGACACTGAAGCTTTCTTT. The encoded protein is CASSLRQGDTEAFF.

This clone has only a few counts. V and J are TRBV21-1 and TRBJ1-6; TRBD1, the table's D call, was not compared with the DNA. TRBV21-1 is a pseudogene segment. The CDR3 contains 17 residues. This CDR3 reads CASSRRDIGSYNSPLHF. DNA of the CDR3: TGTGCCAGCAGCCGCCGGGACATCGGCTCCTATAATTCACCCCTCCACTTT.

The CDR3 is CASSLRANYGYTF. The CDR3 DNA is TGTGCCAGCAGTTTGCGGGCTAACTATGGCTACACCTTC. V gene TRBV12-3 or TRBV12-4 combines with J gene TRBJ1-2; D is undetermined. The V gene lost 3 bases and the J gene lost 0 bases, with 5 bases spanning the gap. This CDR3 contains 13 residues.

The V call is TRBV11-2, the J call TRBJ2-5; D is undetermined. The CDR3 runs 16 residues. In germline, CDR1 is SGHAT, CDR2 FQNNGV. Trimming cost V 2 bases and J 2 bases, with 15 bases left between them. The CDR3 DNA reads TGTGCCAGCAGCTTATTTGGCAGCACAGCTCAAGAGACCCAGTACTTC. Its protein is CASSLFGSTAQETQYF.

The chain combines TRBV28 with TRBJ1-5; D unresolved. From germline, CDR1 is MDHEN and CDR2 SYDVKM. With 1 base removed from V and 0 bases from J, the gap between germline ends came to 19 bases. This CDR3 has 19 amino acids. The CDR3 is CASSLYGYTESRSNQPQHF. The CDR3, as DNA: TGTGCCAGCAGTTTATATGGTTACACGGAGTCCCGTAGCAATCAGCCCCAGCATTTT.

The rearrangement links TRBV5-4 to TRBJ2-3; the match to TRBD2 covers 11 bases. V lost 4 bases and J lost 2; bases outside the gene matches: 12. This CDR3 comprises 18 residues. Germline V lookup: CDR1 SGHNT, CDR2 YYREEE (reference sequence). As DNA, the CDR3 is TGTGCCAGCAGCGGGGGACTAGCGGAACCGCGCCCCACAGATACGCAGTATTTT. It is translated as CASSGGLAEPRPTDTQYF.

This clone was seen a few times. The V and J genes are TRBV28 and TRBJ1-5; 7 bases are a match to TRBD1. V trimming: 8 bases; J trimming: 0 bases; junction bases outside the gene matches: 13. The CDR3 totals 17 residues. Germline V lookup: CDR1 MDHEN, CDR2 SYDVKM. CDR3 sequence reads: CASAPWDSVYSNQPQHF. The DNA of the CDR3 is TGTGCCAGCGCCCCCTGGGACAGCGTTTATAGCAATCAGCCCCAGCATTTT.

This clone was detected a few times. The rearrangement joins TRBV28 to TRBJ1-6, with D possibly matching TRBD1 (5 bases). V shed 7 bases and J shed 9 bases, with 19 bases lying between them. The CDR3 has 15 amino acids. Germline V gene data show CDR1 as MDHEN and CDR2 as SYDVKM. The chain's CDR3 is CASTNTGGGVSPLHF. The CDR3 nucleotides read TGTGCCAGCACCAATACGGGTGGAGGGGTTTCACCCCTCCACTTT.